This TCR beta chain was identified during a study of beta chain features in type 1 diabetes. Every bit of the isolated RNA underwent reverse transcription, so sequencing read expressed TCRB transcripts. The method was immunoSEQ multiplex PCR; TCRdb's version includes in-frame clones alone and lacks a portion of them. The sample has hundreds of thousands of clones, about a sixth seen once; the top ten hold about 0.086%. With respect to this clone: Antigen: not known.

Study conclusions and caveats: Significant though moderate, a shortening of TCRB CDR3s appeared in all four CD4+ subsets of Type 1 diabetes patients. Researchers cautioned that cDNA sequencing could over-represent cells with high TCR expression. The naive, central memory and Treg TCRB repertoires of patients appeared to be more similar to one another than those of healthy donors.

The TCR originated in a man aged 18 to 35 in good health. Sequencing was performed on naive CD4+ T cells from blood.

The CDR3 DNA reads TGTGCCAGCAGCCCGCGGCCCAATGAAAAACTGTTTTTT. Translated: CASSPRPNEKLFF. V usage is TRBV4-2 and J usage is TRBJ1-4; D call uncertain. The germline V gene encodes CDR1 LGHNA and CDR2 YNFKEQ. This CDR3 has 13 amino acids. Trimming took 4 bases from V and 5 from J, leaving 8 bases between them.